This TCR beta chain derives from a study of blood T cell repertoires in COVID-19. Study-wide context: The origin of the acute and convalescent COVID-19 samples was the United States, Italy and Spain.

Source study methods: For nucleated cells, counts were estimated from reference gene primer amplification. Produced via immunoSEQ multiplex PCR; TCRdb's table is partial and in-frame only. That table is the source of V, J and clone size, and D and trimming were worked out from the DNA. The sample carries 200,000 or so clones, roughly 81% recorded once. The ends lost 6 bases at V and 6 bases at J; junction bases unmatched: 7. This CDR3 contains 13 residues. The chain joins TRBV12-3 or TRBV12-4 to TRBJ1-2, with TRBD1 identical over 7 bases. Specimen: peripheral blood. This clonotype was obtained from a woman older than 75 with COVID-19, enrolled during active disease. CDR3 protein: CASRPTGANGYTF. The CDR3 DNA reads TGTGCCAGCAGACCTACAGGGGCCAATGGCTACACCTTC.